These 26 T cell receptor beta chains came from one sample sequenced in a study of Ad26.COV2.S vaccination and SARS-CoV-2 variants. Specified treatment: 19 received Ad26.COV2.S at low or high dose, single or two shots; about five received placebo; per-sample allocation not given. Each sample was drawn 63 days after the first injection (of vaccine or placebo). Repertoires were generated with immunoSEQ multiplex PCR, while TCRdb's copy carries only in-frame clones and drops some. The sample lists 450,000 to 550,000 clones, roughly 89% occurring once. The source was peripheral blood, collected in a trial of Ad26.COV2.S vaccine versus placebo. The source is a person between 18 and 65 years old who received the Ad26.COV2.S COVID-19 vaccine or a placebo.

The rearrangement joins TRBV19 to TRBJ2-3; D is unclear. The germline CDR1 and CDR2 sequences are LNHDA and SQIVND (reference sequence). The CDR3 spans 14 residues. V lost 3 bases, J lost 0 bases, and 7 bases lay in between. The CDR3 bases are TGTGCCAGTAGTATGGACGGGAGCACAGATACGCAGTATTTT. The encoded protein is CASSMDGSTDTQYF.

V and J are TRBV7-3 and TRBJ2-2, with D uncertain. There are 13 residues in the CDR3. V was shortened by 5 bases and J by 0 bases, with 4 bases between the two germline ends. Germline V CDR1 and CDR2: SGHTA, FQGTGA. The CDR3 reads CASSLTNTGELFF. The CDR3 DNA sequence: TGTGCCAGCAGCCTTACGAACACCGGGGAGCTGTTTTTT.

The rearrangement joins TRBV5-1 to TRBJ1-1; 8 nucleotides agree with TRBD1. The CDR3 sequence is 13 residues long. The V gene's germline CDR1 is SGHRS and CDR2 YFSETQ. With 2 bases clipped from V and 11 bases from J, the junction kept 8 bases outside the gene matches. CDR3 residues: CASSFQGAREAFF. CDR3 in DNA: TGCGCCAGCAGCTTTCAGGGGGCCCGGGAGGCTTTCTTT.

The V gene is TRBV10-3, the J gene TRBJ2-6; tentatively, D is TRBD1 (5 bases). V was cut by 0 bases and J by 3 bases, with 6 bases left in between. The CDR3 totals 15 residues. CDR1 and CDR2 from the germline V gene are ENHRY and SYGVKD. CDR3 bases: TGTGCCATCAGTGAGTCGACAGTTGGGGCCAACGTCCTGACTTTC. Protein product: CAISESTVGANVLTF.

CDR3 sequence reads: CASSVSQGAFF. Here the CDR3 DNA reads TGTGCCAGCAGTGTTTCCCAGGGAGCTTTCTTT. The chain joins TRBV2 to TRBJ1-1; D might be TRBD1 (5 bases). V dropped 4 bases and J dropped 10 bases, with 10 bases sitting between them. Germline V lookup: CDR1 SNHLY, CDR2 FYNNEI. This CDR3 region has 11 residues.

V gene TRBV6-5 combines with J gene TRBJ1-3; a weak D match, TRBD1 (6 bases). Looked up from germline, CDR1 is MNHEY and CDR2 is SVGAGI. V shed 4 bases and J shed 2 bases, with 15 bases lying between them. The CDR3 has 16 residues. CDR3 loop: CASSSRREGAGNTIYF. For the CDR3, the DNA is TGTGCCAGCAGTTCTCGTCGCGAGGGGGCTGGAAACACCATATATTTT.

The chain's CDR3 is CASSVALGGRTSSYNEQFF. The CDR3 nucleotides read TGTGCCAGCAGCGTAGCTCTTGGCGGGAGGACGAGCTCCTACAATGAGCAGTTCTTC. This chain connects TRBV9 to TRBJ2-1; 8 positions match TRBD2. The CDR3 totals 19 residues. Germline CDR1 SGDLS, CDR2 YYNGEE. The trim removed 0 bases at V and 0 bases at J, leaving 11 bases unmatched.

The V gene is TRBV19, the J gene TRBJ1-6; D is undetermined. The CDR3 is 14 amino acids. Germline V gene sequence: CDR1 LNHDA, CDR2 SQIVND (reference sequence). Trimming left V 7 bases short and J 7 bases short, with 14 bases between. DNA for the CDR3: TGTGCCAGTAATGGCCGCCCAGGCAATTCACCCCTCCACTTT. It encodes CASNGRPGNSPLHF.

The gene calls are TRBV5-1 and TRBJ2-2; D gene ambiguous. Trimming left V 2 bases short and J 7 bases short, with 6 bases between. The CDR3 spans 12 residues. The germline gives CDR1 SGHRS, CDR2 YFSETQ. CDR3 loop: CASSFWGGELFF. CDR3 coding DNA: TGCGCCAGCAGCTTTTGGGGCGGGGAGCTGTTTTTT.

The V and J genes are TRBV6-2 or TRBV6-3 and TRBJ2-3, with a possible D match to TRBD1 (6 bases). From germline, CDR1 is MNHEY and CDR2 SVGEGT. This CDR3 comprises 14 residues. Trimming removed 2 bases at V and 2 bases at J, with 8 bases between. CDR3 bases: TGTGCCAGCAGTTACATGGGGGCCACAGATACGCAGTATTTT. Amino acids: CASSYMGATDTQYF.

This rearrangement joins TRBV10-3 to TRBJ2-1, with 10 nucleotides matching TRBD2. V was clipped by 3 bases and J by 13 bases; unmatched bases: 9. Germline assignment: CDR1 ENHRY and CDR2 SYGVKD. There are 14 residues in the CDR3. The CDR3 loop is CAISDNSGGPYQFF. The CDR3, as DNA: TGTGCCATCAGTGATAATAGCGGGGGGCCGTACCAGTTCTTC.

The J gene is TRBJ1-5, the V gene TRBV6-4, with D hard to call. Germline assignment: CDR1 MRHNA and CDR2 SNTAGT. Trimming pared 3 bases from V and 0 bases from J, leaving 9 bases between. The CDR3 is made up of 15 amino acids. The CDR3 loop reads CASSETADSNQPQHF. For the CDR3, the DNA is TGTGCCAGCAGTGAAACGGCAGATAGCAATCAGCCCCAGCATTTT.

The genes are TRBV6-2 or TRBV6-3 and TRBJ2-1; 8 nucleotides agree with TRBD2. CDR1 and CDR2 from the germline V gene are MNHEY and SVGEGT. With 4 bases clipped from V and 6 bases from J, the junction kept 5 bases outside the gene matches. CDR3 size: 14 residues. The CDR3 region is CASSLGLEGNEQFF. The CDR3 DNA is TGTGCCAGCAGTTTGGGACTAGAAGGCAATGAGCAGTTCTTC.

The chain joins TRBV2 to TRBJ1-1, with TRBD1 matching over 7 bases. This CDR3 contains 13 residues. The germline CDR1 and CDR2 sequences are SNHLY and FYNNEI. V was clipped by 10 bases and J by 0 bases; unmatched bases: 5. DNA of the CDR3: TGTGCCATCAGGGGACAGATGAACACTGAAGCTTTCTTT. This sequence encodes CAIRGQMNTEAFF.

This clone was observed once. The gene calls are TRBV7-2 and TRBJ1-6, with a weak D call TRBD1 (6 bases). The CDR3 consists of 15 residues. Germline lookup yields CDR1 SGHTA and CDR2 FQGNSA. V lost 4 bases and J 4 bases, leaving 11 bases between the germline ends. The CDR3 loop reads CASSSPDSYNSPLHF. In DNA, the CDR3 is TGTGCCAGCAGCTCCCCGGACAGTTATAATTCACCCCTCCACTTT.

This chain uses TRBV28 with TRBJ2-7; a weak D match, TRBD1 (6 bases). Between the trimmed V and J ends, which lost 3 bases and 4 bases, there was a span of 7 bases. The V gene's germline CDR1 is MDHEN and CDR2 SYDVKM. This CDR3 region has 12 residues. Here the CDR3 reads CASSFQGYEQYF. CDR3 DNA sequence: TGTGCCAGCAGTTTTCAGGGGTACGAGCAGTACTTC. Full variable domain (outside the CDR3, taken from reference TRBV28 and TRBJ2-7): DVKVTQSSRYLVKRTGEKVFLECVQDMDHENMFWYRQDPGLGLRLIYFSYDVKMKEKGDIPEGYSVSREKKERFSLILESASTNQTSMYLCASSFQGYEQYFGPGTRLTVT.

This chain connects TRBV4-1 to TRBJ1-5, with D perhaps TRBD1 (5 bases). Germline V gives CDR1 MGHRA, CDR2 YSYEKL. The CDR3 has 15 residues. The germline V and J ends were trimmed by 3 bases and 4 bases, with 13 bases remaining between them. The CDR3 DNA reads as TGCGCCAGCAGCCATTATTTCCGGGGGAATCAGCCCCAGCATTTT. Residues: CASSHYFRGNQPQHF.

The V and J genes are TRBV18 and TRBJ1-3; D is perhaps TRBD1 (5 bases). Germline V gene lookup returns CDR1 KGHSH and CDR2 LQKENI. This CDR3 contains 16 residues. The V gene lost 5 bases and the J gene lost 0 bases, with 14 bases spanning the gap. The DNA for the CDR3 is TGTGCCAGCTCATCTTTGGGGGGACCCTCTGGAAACACCATATATTTT. Translated, it gives CASSSLGGPSGNTIYF.

The rearrangement uses TRBV7-3 and TRBJ2-1; TRBD1 is a possible D gene (6 bases). Germline V gene sequence: CDR1 SGHTA, CDR2 FQGTGA. The CDR3 runs 15 residues. V lost 5 bases and J lost 0, with 11 bases in between. The CDR3: CASSPGQPSYNEQFF. The CDR3 DNA is TGTGCCAGCAGCCCGGGACAACCCTCCTACAATGAGCAGTTCTTC.

The chain joins TRBV6-5 to TRBJ2-3, with 10 bases matching TRBD1. Trimming took 6 bases from V and 1 from J; bases not matched to a gene: 4. The CDR3 has 15 amino acids. Germline assignment: CDR1 MNHEY and CDR2 SVGAGI. CDR3 sequence: CASRGGTGGTDTQYF. The CDR3 DNA sequence: TGTGCCAGCAGGGGCGGGACAGGGGGCACAGATACGCAGTATTTT.

This sequence joins TRBV9 and TRBJ2-3; D not certain. Germline CDR1 SGDLS, CDR2 YYNGEE. The germline V and J ends were trimmed by 2 bases and 6 bases, with 10 bases remaining between them. This CDR3 region has 13 residues. As DNA, the CDR3 is TGTGCCAGCAGCGTCACCTCGTCGGATACGCAGTATTTT. It yields the protein CASSVTSSDTQYF.

The sample holds one count of this clone. CDR3: CATSRPARPLHF. The CDR3 DNA reads as TGTGCCACTTCCAGACCAGCCCGGCCCCTCCACTTT. The chain combines TRBV15 with TRBJ1-6; the D is unclear. Germline V CDR1 and CDR2: LNHNV, YYDKDF (reference sequence). The V end lost 9 bases, the J end lost 13 bases, and 16 bases lay between the germline ends. The CDR3 sequence is 12 residues long.

The rearrangement uses TRBV7-2 and TRBJ1-1; no clear D. V lost 2 bases and J lost 4, with 8 bases in between. CDR1 is SGHTA and CDR2 is FQGNSA in the germline V gene. The CDR3 covers 13 residues. The CDR3 is CASSLRGSTEAFF. In nucleotides, the CDR3 is TGTGCCAGCAGCTTACGGGGTTCCACTGAAGCTTTCTTT.

This chain joins TRBV19 and TRBJ2-2; TRBD1 matches 11 bases. With 8 bases clipped from V and 6 bases from J, the junction kept 14 bases outside the gene matches. Germline-derived CDR1 and CDR2 are LNHDA and SQIVND (reference sequence). The CDR3 runs to 17 residues. CDR3 in amino acids: CASSPNPGQGVPGELFF. The DNA for the CDR3 is TGTGCCAGTTCGCCGAATCCGGGACAGGGGGTGCCCGGGGAGCTGTTTTTT.

The V gene is TRBV5-1, the J gene TRBJ2-2; D remains unclear. V gave up 5 bases and J gave up 6 bases, with 14 bases separating them. This CDR3 comprises 14 residues. Germline loops: CDR1 SGHRS, CDR2 YFSETQ. In DNA, the CDR3 is TGCGCCAGCAGTTATTTAGACTGGTCCGGGGAGCTGTTTTTT. This translates into CASSYLDWSGELFF.

The chain's CDR3 is CASSPRTGGDQPQHF. The CDR3 region has the DNA TGTGCCAGCTCACCGAGGACAGGGGGAGATCAGCCCCAGCATTTT. This chain links TRBV18 with TRBJ1-5, with 10 bases matching TRBD1. CDR1 is KGHSH, CDR2 LQKENI, per germline. The CDR3 covers 15 residues. The ends lost 3 bases at V and 5 bases at J; junction bases unmatched: 4. The whole variable domain, remainder taken from reference TRBV18 and TRBJ1-5, is NAGVMQNPRHLVRRRGQEARLRCSPMKGHSHVYWYRQLPEEGLKFMVYLQKENIIDESGMPKERFSAEFPKEGPSILRIQQVVRGDSAAYFCASSPRTGGDQPQHFGDGTRLSIL.